The table lists the clone carrying this T cell receptor beta chain with a count of one. As yet, its antigen is unknown. Produced via immunoSEQ multiplex PCR; TCRdb's table is partial and in-frame only. This table has about 39,000 clones, about four fifths appearing once. The data were taken from a study of T cells in localized non-small cell lung cancer. Study-wide results and caveats: An association was observed between higher blood T cell density and longer overall survival. Highest T cell clonality was seen in uninvolved adjacent lung, surpassing that measured in tumor.

The clonotype comes from a woman aged 40 to 75 with stage II squamous cell lung carcinoma. Material: PBMCs, obtained before any cancer treatment.

The DNA of the CDR3 is TGTGCCAGTAGTATTGTACAGTTTCACGGGGAGCTGTTTTTT. Its translation: CASSIVQFHGELFF. The J gene is TRBJ2-2, the V gene TRBV19; D not certain. V shed 3 bases and J shed 7 bases, with 12 bases lying between them. The length of the CDR3 is 14 residues. Germline-derived CDR1 and CDR2 are LNHDA and SQIVND (reference sequence).